Each of the 24 T cell receptor beta chains below was sequenced from the same sample in a study of early T cells in non-severe SARS-CoV-2 infection. Each CDR3 protein gets one entry after TCRdb re-called the 5' RACE reads with MiXCR. Here the sample spans tens of thousands of distinct CDR3 sequences, 5.5% to 7.5% being singletons. The sample consisted of whole blood. The receptors originated from an adult who was a healthcare worker with PCR-confirmed SARS-CoV-2 infection or an uninfected control (not recorded which).

This rearrangement joins TRBV2 to TRBJ1-1; no definite D call. The germline V and J ends were trimmed by 6 bases and 1 base, with 12 bases remaining between them. The CDR3 runs 14 residues. Germline CDR1 reads SNHLY; CDR2 reads FYNNEI. The chain's CDR3 is CASSPLSENTEAFF. In DNA form, the CDR3 reads TGTGCCAGCAGCCCACTGAGCGAGAACACTGAAGCTTTCTTT. Variable domain in full (rest from reference TRBV2 and TRBJ1-1): EPEVTQTPSHQVTQMGQEVILRCVPISNHLYFYWYRQILGQKVEFLVSFYNNEISEKSEIFDDQFSVERPDGSNFTLKIRSTKLEDSAMYFCASSPLSENTEAFFGQGTRLTVV.

J is TRBJ1-5 and V is TRBV28, with D tentatively TRBD1 (5 bases). CDR3 length equals 12 residues. V lost 8 bases, J lost 6 bases, and 11 bases lay in between. Germline CDR1 and CDR2: MDHEN and SYDVKM. The CDR3 sequence: CASRGASQPQHF. CDR3 bases: TGTGCCAGCCGCGGGGCGAGTCAGCCCCAGCATTTT. Filled out from reference TRBV28 and TRBJ1-5, the complete variable domain reads DVKVTQSSRYLVKRTGEKVFLECVQDMDHENMFWYRQDPGLGLRLIYFSYDVKMKEKGDIPEGYSVSREKKERFSLILESASTNQTSMYLCASRGASQPQHFGDGTRLSIL.

In its sample, this clonotype was seen many times. CDR3 coding DNA: TGTGCCAGCACCCTGTACGATGAGCAGTTCTTC. This translates into CASTLYDEQFF. V gene TRBV7-9 combines with J gene TRBJ2-1, with no clear D. This CDR3 contains 11 residues. V lost 7 bases to trimming and J lost 8 bases, with 9 bases between them. The germline V gene encodes CDR1 SEHNR and CDR2 FQNEAQ (reference sequence).

V gene TRBV7-2 combines with J gene TRBJ2-3, with D unresolved. Germline CDR1 and CDR2: SGHTA and FQGNSA. The CDR3 is 14 residues long. Trimming cost V 5 bases and J 6 bases, with 15 bases left between them. As DNA, the CDR3 is TGTGCCAGCAGCCCGCCCCGGACGAGGGATACGCAGTATTTT. It encodes CASSPPRTRDTQYF.

The table lists this clonotype with a few counts. V is TRBV5-1 and J is TRBJ2-7; D assignment may be TRBD1 or TRBD2 (6 bases each). The CDR3 spans 14 residues. Trimming left V 5 bases short and J 6 bases short, with 18 bases between. Germline assignment: CDR1 SGHRS and CDR2 YFSETQ. CDR3 residues: CASREGDSPREQYF. CDR3 coding DNA: TGCGCCAGCAGGGAGGGGGATTCCCCTCGCGAGCAGTACTTC.

This clonotype has just a few counts. V and J are TRBV30 and TRBJ2-7; a weak D match, TRBD1 (6 bases). Germline assignment: CDR1 GTSNPN and CDR2 SVGIG (reference sequence). The CDR3 length is 14 residues. V lost 2 bases, J lost 4 bases, and 15 bases lay in between. DNA for the CDR3: TGTGCCTGGAGTAGGGGACAAGGGAGTTACGAGCAGTACTTC. Its translation: CAWSRGQGSYEQYF.

In this sample, this clonotype turned up a few times. The CDR3 sequence: CASSQVFGGANVLTF. The DNA for the CDR3 is TGCGCCAGCAGCCAAGTTTTTGGAGGGGCCAACGTCCTGACTTTC. V gene TRBV4-3 combines with J gene TRBJ2-6, with unresolved D. From germline, CDR1 is LGHNA and CDR2 YSLEER. The CDR3 is 15 residues long. V dropped 1 base and J dropped 4 bases, with 8 bases sitting between them.

This clonotype was counted only a few times. The chain couples TRBV7-2 to TRBJ2-5; possibly TRBD1 for D (6 bases). V shed 3 bases and J shed 3 bases, with 8 bases lying between them. Germline-derived CDR1 and CDR2 are SGHTA and FQGNSA. The CDR3 has 13 residues. CDR3 region: CASSFRGKETQYF. CDR3 nucleotide sequence: TGTGCCAGCAGCTTCAGGGGAAAAGAGACCCAGTACTTC.

J is TRBJ2-2 and V is TRBV27; D gene uncertain. Between the trimmed V and J ends, which lost 6 bases and 1 base, there was a span of 9 bases. Germline V gene lookup returns CDR1 MNHEY and CDR2 SMNVEV (reference sequence). CDR3 length equals 14 residues. In DNA form, the CDR3 reads TGTGCCAGCAGCTTGGCAGGGAACACCGGGGAGCTGTTTTTT. This translates into CASSLAGNTGELFF.

This clonotype was counted between two and nine times. V gene TRBV6-5 combines with J gene TRBJ2-1, with 7 positions matching TRBD1. This CDR3 spans 14 amino acids. Germline CDR1 and CDR2: MNHEY and SVGAGI. Trimming at V came to 2 bases and at J to 9 bases, leaving 7 bases not matched to a gene. CDR3 loop: CASSYDTGDSEQFF. DNA of the CDR3: TGTGCCAGCAGTTACGATACAGGGGATAGTGAGCAGTTCTTC.

This clonotype occurred a few times. CDR3 residues: CASSPDRGAFF. CDR3 nucleotide sequence: TGTGCCAGCAGTCCGGACAGAGGAGCTTTCTTT. The rearrangement joins TRBV6-1 to TRBJ1-1, with D tentatively TRBD1 (6 bases). Germline CDR1 reads MNHNS; CDR2 reads SASEGT. Trimming pared 5 bases from V and 10 bases from J, leaving 11 bases between. CDR3 length equals 11 residues.

In the case of this clonotype: This clone may be a read error of a much larger clone one base away. The rearrangement uses TRBV5-5 and TRBJ2-7, with 7 nucleotides matching TRBD1. The CDR3 runs to 15 residues. Germline V CDR1 and CDR2: SGHKS, YYEKEE (reference sequence). The CDR3 coding sequence is TGTGCCAGCAGCTTGGGGTTCGGGACAGCCTACGGGCAGTACTTC. Amino acid sequence: CASSLGFGTAYGQYF.

This clonotype was observed a handful of times. This chain joins TRBV2 and TRBJ1-2; 7 nucleotides match TRBD1. This CDR3 comprises 17 residues. Trimming removed 5 bases from V and 6 bases from J; junction bases left unmatched: 18. Per the germline V gene, CDR1 is SNHLY and CDR2 is FYNNEI. Here the CDR3 reads CASSLTGILALANGYTF. The CDR3 DNA reads TGTGCCAGCAGTCTGACAGGGATATTAGCCCTGGCGAATGGCTACACCTTC.

This clonotype has just a few counts. The CDR3 spells CASSPLGLAGASDTQYF. CDR3 nucleotide sequence: TGTGCCAGCAGCCCCTTGGGACTAGCGGGGGCATCAGATACGCAGTATTTT. The chain combines TRBV9 with TRBJ2-3; 14 nucleotides line up with TRBD2. V was pared by 4 bases and J by 4 bases, with 8 bases of the junction left unmatched. CDR1 and CDR2 (germline): SGDLS, YYNGEE. The length of the CDR3 is 17 residues.

This clonotype was seen repeatedly, ten times or more. This sequence joins TRBV18 and TRBJ1-1; D uncertain. CDR1 is KGHSH, CDR2 LQKENI, per germline. The V and J ends lost 4 bases and 1 base respectively, with 7 bases between them. The CDR3 extends over 13 amino acids. CDR3 region: CASSRRANTEAFF. CDR3 DNA: TGTGCCAGCTCACGGAGAGCGAACACTGAAGCTTTCTTT. The whole variable domain, filled in from reference TRBV18 and TRBJ1-1, reads NAGVMQNPRHLVRRRGQEARLRCSPMKGHSHVYWYRQLPEEGLKFMVYLQKENIIDESGMPKERFSAEFPKEGPSILRIQQVVRGDSAAYFCASSRRANTEAFFGQGTRLTVV.

Only a few counts were recorded for this clonotype. The chain is built from TRBV20-1 and TRBJ2-1, with TRBD2 matching over 12 bases. This CDR3 contains 16 residues. V shed 1 base, J shed 3 bases, and the junction held 4 bases outside the gene matches. Germline lookup yields CDR1 DFQATT and CDR2 SNEGSKA (reference sequence). CDR3 coding DNA: TGCAGTGCTAGAGTGACTAGCGGGGGCCTCTACAATGAGCAGTTCTTC. It codes for CSARVTSGGLYNEQFF.

At least ten counts were recorded for this clonotype. The V gene is TRBV6-1, the J gene TRBJ2-1; either TRBD1 or TRBD2 may fit D (5 bases each). The germline CDR1 and CDR2 sequences are MNHNS and SASEGT. Trimming cost V 8 bases and J 3 bases, with 11 bases left between them. CDR3 size: 13 residues. CDR3 nucleotide sequence: TGTGCCAGCCGGGGCTCCTTCTACAATGAGCAGTTCTTC. This translates into CASRGSFYNEQFF.

This clonotype was recorded at least ten times. The rearrangement joins TRBV5-1 to TRBJ2-6; D remains ambiguous. V was clipped by 0 bases and J by 0 bases, with 4 bases between them. Germline values: CDR1 SGHRS, CDR2 YFSETQ. There are 15 residues in the CDR3. The CDR3, as DNA: TGCGCCAGCAGCTTGGACGGCTCTGGGGCCAACGTCCTGACTTTC. Residues: CASSLDGSGANVLTF. The whole variable domain, remainder taken from reference TRBV5-1 and TRBJ2-6, is KAGVTQTPRYLIKTRGQQVTLSCSPISGHRSVSWYQQTPGQGLQFLFEYFSETQRNKGNFPGRFSGRQFSNSRSEMNVSTLELGDSALYLCASSLDGSGANVLTFGAGSRLTVL.

This clonotype appeared many times. The chain links TRBV9 to TRBJ2-7, with D perhaps matching TRBD1 (5 bases). Germline values: CDR1 SGDLS, CDR2 YYNGEE. V lost 2 bases to trimming and J lost 2 bases, with 14 bases between them. The length of the CDR3 is 15 residues. The CDR3 region is CASSVRAGPPYEQYF. In DNA, the CDR3 is TGTGCCAGCAGCGTTAGGGCAGGGCCCCCCTACGAGCAGTACTTC.

The table lists this clonotype with many counts. V gene TRBV7-3 combines with J gene TRBJ2-5; D gene unclear. The CDR3 consists of 13 residues. Germline V CDR1 and CDR2: SGHTA, FQGTGA. Trimming took 2 bases from V and 5 from J, leaving 9 bases between them. CDR3 DNA sequence: TGTGCCAGCAGCTTAGGATCGTATGAGACCCAGTACTTC. Translated, it gives CASSLGSYETQYF.

At least ten counts were recorded for this clonotype. In this CDR3 the conserved last residue, phenylalanine or tryptophan, is missing, so a read error is likely. The chain employs TRBV6-6 and TRBJ1-2; D is perhaps TRBD1 (5 bases). The CDR3 is made up of 12 amino acids. Trimming shortened V by 6 bases and J by 4 bases, and 9 bases separated the two germline ends. In germline, CDR1 is MNHNY, CDR2 SVGAGI (reference sequence). The DNA of the CDR3 is TGTGCCAGCAGAAACAGGTCCTATGGCTACACCGTC. This encodes CASRNRSYGYTV.

The chain couples TRBV7-2 to TRBJ2-2; D is perhaps TRBD1 or TRBD2 (5 bases each). This CDR3 is 14 amino acids long. The ends were cut back, 4 bases at V and 5 bases at J, with 11 bases in the middle. From germline, CDR1 is SGHTA and CDR2 FQGNSA. CDR3 in amino acids: CASSSGTLTGELFF. As DNA, the CDR3 is TGTGCCAGCAGCTCAGGGACGCTTACCGGGGAGCTGTTTTTT. Full variable domain (missing parts from reference TRBV7-2 and TRBJ2-2): GAGVSQSPSNKVTEKGKDVELRCDPISGHTALYWYRQSLGQGLEFLIYFQGNSAPDKSGLPSDRFSAERTGGSVSTLTIQRTQQEDSAVYLCASSSGTLTGELFFGEGSRLTVL.

For this clonotype: This may be a read error: a much more frequent sequence differs by one nucleotide. The chain couples TRBV2 to TRBJ1-6; tentative D call: TRBD1 (5 bases). This CDR3 comprises 15 residues. Germline V gene data show CDR1 as SNHLY and CDR2 as FYNNEI. V lost 3 bases and J 9 bases, leaving 15 bases between the germline ends. CDR3 DNA sequence: TGTGCCAGCAGTGACCCATACAGGACCAGTTCACCCCTCCACTTT. The encoded protein is CASSDPYRTSSPLHF.

With regard to this clonotype: Just one base apart from a much larger clone, this may be a read error. This chain uses TRBV5-1 with TRBJ1-1, with 7 bases fitting TRBD1. Germline trimming cut 0 bases from V and 3 bases from J; bases unmatched to any gene: 5. CDR3 length: 15 amino acids. Germline assignment: CDR1 SGHRS and CDR2 YFSETQ. The chain's CDR3 is CASSLVGTAYTEAFF. Written as DNA, the CDR3 is TGCGCCAGCAGCTTGGTAGGGACAGCGTACACTGAAGCTTTCTTT. Drawing the rest from reference TRBV5-1 and TRBJ1-1, the complete variable domain is KAGVTQTPRYLIKTRGQQVTLSCSPISGHRSVSWYQQTPGQGLQFLFEYFSETQRNKGNFPGRFSGRQFSNSRSEMNVSTLELGDSALYLCASSLVGTAYTEAFFGQGTRLTVV.